This is a list of T cell receptor beta chains from one sample in a study of shared clonotypes between healthy human individuals. The assay was immunoSEQ multiplex PCR, and TCRdb's table has in-frame clones only and misses some. The sample lists hundreds of thousands of clones, 98% seen once, with approximately 0.3% in the top ten. The sample taken for sequencing was naive CD8+ T cells sorted from blood. Receptors originate from a man aged 25-45 years in good health. Each CDR3 is given with its conserved first and last residue. The D gene is left open where the match is weak. The size field is filled for only some rows; it gives once, few, many or a size class.

DNA | CDR3 | J | V | size | D
TGTGCCAGTAGTGTCCGGGACATCGCGCACGAGCAGTACTTC | CASSVRDIAHEQYF | TRBJ2-7 | TRBV19 | . | .
TGTGCCAGCAGCTCTGGACTAGCGGGAGGGGAGCAGTTCTTC | CASSSGLAGGEQFF | TRBJ2-1 | TRBV7-2 | . | TRBD2
TGCAGTGCTGACAGGGACCACGAGCAGTACTTC | CSADRDHEQYF | TRBJ2-7 | TRBV20-1 | . | TRBD1
TGTGCCAGCAGGCTCGGCACCATTTACGAGCAGTACTTC | CASRLGTIYEQYF | TRBJ2-7 | TRBV28 | . | .
TGTGCCAGCTCCCCCGGGTTTGATACGCAGTATTTT | CASSPGFDTQYF | TRBJ2-3 | TRBV6-5 | . | .
TGTGCCAGCAGCGTAGGATTGTCAGCAACCTACGAGCAGTACTTC | CASSVGLSATYEQYF | TRBJ2-7 | TRBV9 | . | .
TGTGCCAGCAGCCAGGTGGCGGAGAGCACAGATACGCAGTATTTT | CASSQVAESTDTQYF | TRBJ2-3 | TRBV7-9 | . | .
TGTGCCAGCAGCCATCCGACTATCCCCGGGAATGAGCAGTTCTTC | CASSHPTIPGNEQFF | TRBJ2-1 | TRBV7-6 | . | .
TGTGCCAGCAGCTTCGGGACAGGGGGCCACTACGAGCAGTACTTC | CASSFGTGGHYEQYF | TRBJ2-7 | TRBV11-2 | . | TRBD1
TGTGCCAGCAGCTTCGGACAGGGAGTCTTCGAGACCCAGTACTTC | CASSFGQGVFETQYF | TRBJ2-5 | TRBV7-9 | . | TRBD1
TGTGCCAGCAGCTCGCGACTAGCGAATCTCGAGCAGTACTTC | CASSSRLANLEQYF | TRBJ2-7 | TRBV13 | once | TRBD2
TGTGCCAGCAGCGTGGGACTAGCGGGAGCCTCCTACAATGAGCAGTTCTTC | CASSVGLAGASYNEQFF | TRBJ2-1 | TRBV9 | . | TRBD2
TGTGCCAGCAGCTCCTCGGGACTAGCTCCCGAGCAGTACTTC | CASSSSGLAPEQYF | TRBJ2-7 | TRBV13 | once | TRBD2
TGTGCCAGCAGCCCCCCGGACACCTACAATGAGCAGTTCTTC | CASSPPDTYNEQFF | TRBJ2-1 | TRBV11-2 | . | .
TGTGCCAGCAGCTTTCAAGCACAGCAGTACTTC | CASSFQAQQYF | TRBJ2-7 | TRBV5-6 | . | .
TGTGCCAGCGGGTTCACAGATACGCAGTATTTT | CASGFTDTQYF | TRBJ2-3 | TRBV27 | once | .
TGTGCCAGCAGCTTTGGGACAGGGAATGGCTACACCTTC | CASSFGTGNGYTF | TRBJ1-2 | TRBV13 | . | TRBD1
TGTGCCAGCAGCGCTAGCGGGGACTCCCACGAGCAGTACTTC | CASSASGDSHEQYF | TRBJ2-7 | TRBV9 | . | TRBD2
TGTGCCAGCAGTTCGGGAAATTACAATGAGCAGTTCTTC | CASSSGNYNEQFF | TRBJ2-1 | TRBV6-5 | . | .
TGCGCCAGCAGCCAAGACCCGATGGGGTACGAGCAGTACTTC | CASSQDPMGYEQYF | TRBJ2-7 | TRBV4-1 | . | .
TGTGCCAGCAGCTCCGGGACTAGCGGCTACAATGAGCAGTTCTTC | CASSSGTSGYNEQFF | TRBJ2-1 | TRBV11-3 | . | TRBD2
TGTGCCAGCAGCCCCGGACTAGCGGGAGGGATCTACGAGCAGTACTTC | CASSPGLAGGIYEQYF | TRBJ2-7 | TRBV14 | . | TRBD2
TGTGCCAGCAGCTTAGCGGGGGAGGGTGGAGAGACCCAGTACTTC | CASSLAGEGGETQYF | TRBJ2-5 | TRBV7-6 | . | TRBD2
TGTGCCAGCAGTTCTGTCGGGAGGCCCACGTACAATGAGCAGTTCTTC | CASSSVGRPTYNEQFF | TRBJ2-1 | TRBV27 | . | TRBD2
TGTGCCAGCAGTGGTTTCCCTTACGAGCAGTACTTC | CASSGFPYEQYF | TRBJ2-7 | TRBV25-1 | . | .
TGTGCCAGCAGCCAAGAAGGGACGGGGTTCTACGAGCAGTACTTC | CASSQEGTGFYEQYF | TRBJ2-7 | TRBV4-2 | . | .
TGCGCCAGCAGCCAAGATCGGCTAGGGAATAGGGATGGCTACACCTTC | CASSQDRLGNRDGYTF | TRBJ1-2 | TRBV4-3 | . | .
TGTGCCAGCAGCTTTTCAGATACGCAGTATTTT | CASSFSDTQYF | TRBJ2-3 | TRBV9 | . | .
TGTGCCAGCAGCTTGTATCTAGCCTACAATGAGCAGTTCTTC | CASSLYLAYNEQFF | TRBJ2-1 | TRBV5-6 | . | .
TGTGCCAGCAGTTTTGACCTCGAGCAGTACTTC | CASSFDLEQYF | TRBJ2-7 | TRBV6-5 | . | .
TGTGCCAGCCGGGAGACCGGGACTCCTCAAGAGACCCAGTACTTC | CASRETGTPQETQYF | TRBJ2-5 | TRBV14 | . | .
TGTGCCAGCTCACCACCAACTAGCACAGATACGCAGTATTTT | CASSPPTSTDTQYF | TRBJ2-3 | TRBV18 | . | .
TGCGCCACTTCGACTTCTACAGGGGGAACCGGGGAGCTGTTTTTT | CATSTSTGGTGELFF | TRBJ2-2 | TRBV4-3 | few | TRBD1
TGTGCCAGCAGCACTCCTCGGGACAGATTCACTAGCACAGATACGCAGTATTTT | CASSTPRDRFTSTDTQYF | TRBJ2-3 | TRBV11-2 | . | TRBD1
TGTGCCAGCAGTCACCGGGACAGGGGCAACGAGCAGTACTTC | CASSHRDRGNEQYF | TRBJ2-7 | TRBV27 | . | TRBD1
TGCGCCAGCAGTGAGAGTGGCGGAGGCTATATCTTC | CASSESGGGYIF | TRBJ2-1 | TRBV10-1 | . | .
TGCGCCAGCAGTGTCGGACTAGCGGGAGTGTTGGCAGATACGCAGTATTTT | CASSVGLAGVLADTQYF | TRBJ2-3 | TRBV5-1 | . | TRBD2
TGTGCCAGCAGCCCAGACCCGGCGGGGGGGCTCGGCTACACCTTC | CASSPDPAGGLGYTF | TRBJ1-2 | TRBV7-8 | . | .
TGTGCCAGGCCAGAGACCAGCCCCTACGAGCAGTACTTC | CARPETSPYEQYF | TRBJ2-7 | TRBV27 | once | .